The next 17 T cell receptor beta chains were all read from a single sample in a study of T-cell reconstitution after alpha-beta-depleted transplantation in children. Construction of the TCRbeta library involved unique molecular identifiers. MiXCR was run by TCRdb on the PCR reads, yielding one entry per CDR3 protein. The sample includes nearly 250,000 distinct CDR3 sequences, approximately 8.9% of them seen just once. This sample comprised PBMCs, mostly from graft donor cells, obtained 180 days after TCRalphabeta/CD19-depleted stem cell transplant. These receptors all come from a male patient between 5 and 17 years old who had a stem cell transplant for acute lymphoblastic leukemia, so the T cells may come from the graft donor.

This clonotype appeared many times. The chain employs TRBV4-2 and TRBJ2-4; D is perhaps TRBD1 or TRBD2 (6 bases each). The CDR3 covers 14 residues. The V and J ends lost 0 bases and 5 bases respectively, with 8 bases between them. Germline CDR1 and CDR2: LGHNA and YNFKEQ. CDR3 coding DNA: TGTGCCAGCAGCCAAGATAGGGGGGAAAACATTCAGTACTTC. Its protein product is CASSQDRGENIQYF.

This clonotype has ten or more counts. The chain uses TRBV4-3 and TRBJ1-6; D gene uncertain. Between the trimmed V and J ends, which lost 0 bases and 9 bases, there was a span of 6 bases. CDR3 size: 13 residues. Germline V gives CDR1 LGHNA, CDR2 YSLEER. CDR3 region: CASSQEGPSPLHF. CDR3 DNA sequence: TGCGCCAGCAGCCAAGAGGGTCCTTCACCCCTCCACTTT.

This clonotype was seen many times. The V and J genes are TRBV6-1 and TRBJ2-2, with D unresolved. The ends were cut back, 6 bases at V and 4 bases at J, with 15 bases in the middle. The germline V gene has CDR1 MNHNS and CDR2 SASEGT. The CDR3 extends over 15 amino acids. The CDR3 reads CASSHRAGVTGELFF. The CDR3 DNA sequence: TGTGCCAGCAGCCACCGGGCAGGTGTCACCGGGGAGCTGTTTTTT.

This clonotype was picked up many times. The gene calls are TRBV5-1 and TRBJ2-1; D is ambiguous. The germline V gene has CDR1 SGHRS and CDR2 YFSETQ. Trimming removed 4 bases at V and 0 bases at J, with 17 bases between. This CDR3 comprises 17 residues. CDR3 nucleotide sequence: TGCGCCAGCAGCCTCACTTGGTTTACGAGCTCCTACAATGAGCAGTTCTTC. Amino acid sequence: CASSLTWFTSSYNEQFF.

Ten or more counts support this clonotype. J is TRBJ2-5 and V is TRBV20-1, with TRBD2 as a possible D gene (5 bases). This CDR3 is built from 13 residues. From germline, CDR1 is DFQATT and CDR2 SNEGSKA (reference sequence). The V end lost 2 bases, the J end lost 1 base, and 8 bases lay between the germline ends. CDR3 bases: TGCAGTGCTAGATCGGACTTCCAAGAGACCCAGTACTTC. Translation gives CSARSDFQETQYF.

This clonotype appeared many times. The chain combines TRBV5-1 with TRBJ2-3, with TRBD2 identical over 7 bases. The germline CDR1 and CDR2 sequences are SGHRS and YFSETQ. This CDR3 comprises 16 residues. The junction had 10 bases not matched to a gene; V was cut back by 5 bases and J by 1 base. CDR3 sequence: CASRAKLAPGTDTQYF. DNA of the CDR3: TGCGCCAGCAGAGCGAAACTAGCGCCCGGCACAGATACGCAGTATTTT.

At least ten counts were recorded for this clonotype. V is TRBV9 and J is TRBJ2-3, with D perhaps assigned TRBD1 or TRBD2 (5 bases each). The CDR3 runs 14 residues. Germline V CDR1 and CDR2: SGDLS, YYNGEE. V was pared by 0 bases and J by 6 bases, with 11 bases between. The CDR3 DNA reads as TGTGCCAGCAGCGTAGGGGACGCGGCGGATACGCAGTATTTT. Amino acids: CASSVGDAADTQYF.

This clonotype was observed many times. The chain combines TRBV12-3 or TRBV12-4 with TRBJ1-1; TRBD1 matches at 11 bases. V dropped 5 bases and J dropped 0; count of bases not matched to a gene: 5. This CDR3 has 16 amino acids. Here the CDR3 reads CASSRDRGDMNTEAFF. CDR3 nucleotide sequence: TGTGCCAGCAGTCGGGACAGGGGGGATATGAACACTGAAGCTTTCTTT.

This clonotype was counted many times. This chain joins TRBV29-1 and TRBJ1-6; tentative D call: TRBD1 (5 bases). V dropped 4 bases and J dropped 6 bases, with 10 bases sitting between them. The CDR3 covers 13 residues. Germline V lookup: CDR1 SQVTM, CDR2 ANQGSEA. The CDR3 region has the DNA TGCAGCGTTGGAGGGGATAGTAATTCACCCCTCCACTTT. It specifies CSVGGDSNSPLHF.

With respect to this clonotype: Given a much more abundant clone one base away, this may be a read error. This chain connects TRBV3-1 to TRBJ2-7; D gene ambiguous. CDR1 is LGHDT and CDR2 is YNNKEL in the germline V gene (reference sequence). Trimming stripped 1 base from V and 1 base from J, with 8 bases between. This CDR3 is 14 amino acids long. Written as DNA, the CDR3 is TGTGCCAGCAGCCAAGGTAACGGATCCTACGAGCAGTACTTC. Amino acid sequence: CASSQGNGSYEQYF.

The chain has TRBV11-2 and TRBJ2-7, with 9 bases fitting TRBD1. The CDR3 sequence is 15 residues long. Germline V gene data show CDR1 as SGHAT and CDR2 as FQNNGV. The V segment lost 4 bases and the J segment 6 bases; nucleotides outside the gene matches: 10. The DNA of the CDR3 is TGTGCCAGCAGCTCGCTACCTGGGACAGGGCCCGAGCAGTACTTC. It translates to CASSSLPGTGPEQYF.

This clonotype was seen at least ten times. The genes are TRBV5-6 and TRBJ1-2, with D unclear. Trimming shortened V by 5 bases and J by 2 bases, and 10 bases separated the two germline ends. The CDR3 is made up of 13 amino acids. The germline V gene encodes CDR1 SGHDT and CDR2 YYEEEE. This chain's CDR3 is CASRYGTNYGYTF. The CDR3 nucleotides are TGTGCCAGCAGATACGGTACCAACTATGGCTACACCTTC.

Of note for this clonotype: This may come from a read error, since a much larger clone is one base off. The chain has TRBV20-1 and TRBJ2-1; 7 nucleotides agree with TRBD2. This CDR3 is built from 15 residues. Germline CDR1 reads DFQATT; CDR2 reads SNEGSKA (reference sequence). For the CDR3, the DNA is TGCAGTGCTTCCTCTAGCGGACTATCCTTCAATGAGCAGTTCTTC. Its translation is CSASSSGLSFNEQFF.

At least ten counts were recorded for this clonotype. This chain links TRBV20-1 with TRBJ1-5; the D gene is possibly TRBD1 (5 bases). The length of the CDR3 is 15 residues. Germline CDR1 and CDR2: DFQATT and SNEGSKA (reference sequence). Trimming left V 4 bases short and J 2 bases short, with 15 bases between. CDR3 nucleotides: TGCAGTGCTAAGAATTTCCGGGGCGGCAATCAGCCCCAGCATTTT. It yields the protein CSAKNFRGGNQPQHF.

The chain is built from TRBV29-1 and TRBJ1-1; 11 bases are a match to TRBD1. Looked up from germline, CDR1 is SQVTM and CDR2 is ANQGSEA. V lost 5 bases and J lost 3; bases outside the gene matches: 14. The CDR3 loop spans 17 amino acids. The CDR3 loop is CSVYPRTGGIGYTEAFF. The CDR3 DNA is TGCAGCGTTTACCCCCGGACAGGGGGCATAGGGTACACTGAAGCTTTCTTT.

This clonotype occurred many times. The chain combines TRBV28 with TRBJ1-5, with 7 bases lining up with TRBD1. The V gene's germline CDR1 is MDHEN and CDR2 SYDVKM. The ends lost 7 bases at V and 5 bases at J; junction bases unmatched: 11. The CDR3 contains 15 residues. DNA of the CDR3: TGTGCCAGCATTACCGGCGACAGGGTGGATCAGCCCCAGCATTTT. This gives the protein CASITGDRVDQPQHF. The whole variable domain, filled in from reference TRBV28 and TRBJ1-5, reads DVKVTQSSRYLVKRTGEKVFLECVQDMDHENMFWYRQDPGLGLRLIYFSYDVKMKEKGDIPEGYSVSREKKERFSLILESASTNQTSMYLCASITGDRVDQPQHFGDGTRLSIL.

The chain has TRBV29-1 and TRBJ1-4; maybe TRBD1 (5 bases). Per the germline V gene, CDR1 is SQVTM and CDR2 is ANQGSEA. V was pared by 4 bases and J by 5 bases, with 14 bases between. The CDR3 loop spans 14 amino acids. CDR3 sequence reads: CSVVGGGLNEKLFF. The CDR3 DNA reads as TGCAGCGTTGTCGGGGGAGGCCTCAATGAAAAACTGTTTTTT.